This TCR beta chain originates from a study of post-analysis software for immune sequencing data. CDR1 and CDR2 (germline): MRHNA, SNTAGT. CDR3 length: 18 residues. cDNA libraries of TCR beta carried unique molecular identifiers. Once about 0.95 to 10 million T cells were used, about 510,000 cDNA molecules resulted. Via MiXCR, TCRdb re-called the PCR reads, giving one row per CDR3 protein. The data contain hundreds of thousands of distinct CDR3 sequences, approximately 53% of them singletons. A single count supports this clonotype. Its antigen is unknown. One end of the junction fails to match germline, which may point to a read error. Study results and limitations: Normalized Chao1 diversity in multiple sclerosis patients fell significantly below that of controls. Controls showed lower frequencies than patients for four to six TRBV segments, and TRBV5-6, TRBV5-1 and TRBV20-1 were among these. Samples prepared in the same batch strongly co-clustered by F measure.

Material: blood. The J gene is TRBJ2-6, the V gene TRBV6-4, with 10 bases that match TRBD1. The TCR was taken from a girl aged 10-17 years with multiple sclerosis. CDR3 residues: CASSDSRQGASGANILTF. The CDR3, as DNA: TGTGCCAGCAGTGACTCCAGACAGGGGGCCTCTGGGGCCAACATCCTGACTTTC.